This TCR beta chain was captured in a study of metastatic and nonmetastatic thyroid tumors. In the study overall: Blood and tumor or nodule tissue repertoires from malignant and benign thyroid patients were compared. Study findings and constraints: Benign nodules reportedly had significantly lower TCR beta diversity than malignant thyroid tumors in blood and tumor.

Study processing details: A classifier for distant metastasis in papillary thyroid cancer was constructed using CDR3 differences observed across clinicopathological groups. TCRdb ran MiXCR on the PCR reads. What appears here as the V and J calls and clone size reflects TCRdb's work, not the paper's. The table has about 13,000 clones, about a quarter seen once. Every patient was untreated before thyroid surgery. This clone was seen ten or more times. Its antigen is still unknown. The junction departs from germline at one end; a sequencing error may be responsible. This TCR came from a female donor with papillary thyroid cancer or a benign thyroid nodule (not recorded which). Some clones in this sample may be carry-over from other donors' samples. Sequenced sample: blood.

CDR3 sequence reads: CASSLAGRYNEQFF. As DNA, the CDR3 is TGTGCTAGCAGCTTAGCCGGGCGGTACAATGAGCAGTTCTTC. The chain recombines TRBV7-7 with TRBJ2-1; the D is unclear. The CDR3 contains 14 residues. Germline lookup yields CDR1 SSHAT and CDR2 FNYEAQ (reference sequence).